The 7 T cell receptor beta chains below all came from one sample that was sequenced in a study of regulatory T cells in long-lasting Graves disease. Both iRepertoire HTBI primers and Arm-PCR of CDR3 regions were used to build the TCR beta libraries. A single record per CDR3 protein comes from TCRdb applying MiXCR to the multiplex PCR reads. Counted here are fewer than 450,000 distinct CDR3 sequences, over 12% occurring once; the ten biggest clones make up over 7.5%. Time point given: newly diagnosed GD, antithyroid drugs for less than 3 months. The TCR library was prepared using RNA isolated from PBMCs. The same sample was also used in a study of T cells in Graves' hyperthyroidism and ophthalmopathy.

The sample was peripheral blood mononuclear cells (PBMCs), taken at new diagnosis, from a patient treated with antithyroid drugs. The origin of the receptors is a woman aged 40-49 years with Graves disease.

The sample holds a few counts of this clonotype. V and J are TRBV15 and TRBJ1-1; 7 bases are shared with TRBD1. Trimming removed 0 bases from V and 1 base from J; junction bases left unmatched: 11. CDR3 length: 18 amino acids. Germline V gives CDR1 LNHNV, CDR2 YYDKDF (reference sequence). The chain's CDR3 is CATSRDRGQKNSNTEAFF. CDR3 nucleotides: TGTGCCACCAGCAGAGATAGGGGACAGAAAAACTCGAACACTGAAGCTTTCTTT.

There are many counts of this clonotype. The chain recombines TRBV27 with TRBJ1-3; tentative D call: TRBD1 (5 bases). The CDR3 has 15 residues. V shed 4 bases and J shed 0 bases, with 10 bases lying between them. In germline, CDR1 is MNHEY, CDR2 SMNVEV (reference sequence). The CDR3 spells CASSSGASSGNTIYF. DNA of the CDR3: TGTGCCAGCAGTTCCGGGGCCAGCTCTGGAAACACCATATATTTT.

There are many counts of this clonotype. The gene calls are TRBV7-2 and TRBJ1-6; 12 positions agree with TRBD1. This CDR3 has 15 residues. Germline V gene data show CDR1 as SGHTA and CDR2 as FQGNSA. V shed 2 bases and J 10 bases; nucleotides not matched to a gene: 3. CDR3 amino acids: CASSLLGQGASPLHF. In DNA form, the CDR3 reads TGTGCCAGCAGCTTACTGGGACAGGGGGCATCACCCCTCCACTTT.

This clonotype appeared a single time. The V and J genes are TRBV15 and TRBJ2-5; no firm D call. Germline V gene lookup returns CDR1 LNHNV and CDR2 YYDKDF (reference sequence). Trimming took off 0 bases at V and 4 bases at J, with 6 bases between the two ends. This CDR3 contains 13 residues. CDR3 DNA sequence: TGTGCCACCAGCAGAGATAAGTTAGAGACCCAGTACTTC. Translation: CATSRDKLETQYF.

This clonotype was detected many times. The chain has TRBV2 and TRBJ1-1; D gene uncertain. Germline V lookup: CDR1 SNHLY, CDR2 FYNNEI. This CDR3 has 13 amino acids. Trimming took 0 bases from V and 8 from J, leaving 10 bases between them. CDR3 nucleotide sequence: TGTGCCAGCAGTGAAGCGCCTCGAGGGGAAGCTTTCTTT. Protein: CASSEAPRGEAFF.

The sample holds many counts of this clonotype. The rearrangement links TRBV28 to TRBJ2-1, with 14 bases lining up with TRBD2. The CDR3 is 16 residues long. J was trimmed by 6 bases and V by 5 bases; bases with no gene match: 6. Germline values: CDR1 MDHEN, CDR2 SYDVKM. The CDR3 sequence: CASSRTGLAGGNEQFF. Here the CDR3 DNA reads TGTGCCAGCAGTCGCACCGGACTAGCGGGGGGCAATGAGCAGTTCTTC.

The V gene is TRBV11-1, the J gene TRBJ1-2; the match to TRBD1 covers 8 bases. CDR1 and CDR2 from the germline V gene are SGHAT and FQDESV (reference sequence). V gave up 5 bases and J gave up 8 bases; unmatched junction bases: 7. This CDR3 has 13 amino acids. The CDR3 reads CASSHRTGKGYTF. The CDR3 nucleotides are TGTGCCAGCAGCCACAGGACAGGGAAAGGCTACACCTTC.